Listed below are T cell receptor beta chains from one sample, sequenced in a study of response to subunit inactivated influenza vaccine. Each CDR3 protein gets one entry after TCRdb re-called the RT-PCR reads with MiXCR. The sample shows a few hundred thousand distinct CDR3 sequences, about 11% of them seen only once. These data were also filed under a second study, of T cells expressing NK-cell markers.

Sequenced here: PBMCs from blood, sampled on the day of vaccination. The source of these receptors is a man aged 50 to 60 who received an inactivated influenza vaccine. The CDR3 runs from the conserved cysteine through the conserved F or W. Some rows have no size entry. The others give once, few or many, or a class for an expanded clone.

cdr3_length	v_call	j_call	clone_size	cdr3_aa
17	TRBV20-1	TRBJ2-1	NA	CSARSGLAGRSYNEQFF
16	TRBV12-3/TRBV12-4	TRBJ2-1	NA	CASSRLGGQGSNEQFF
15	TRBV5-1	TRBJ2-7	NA	CASSQNRLTSYEQYF
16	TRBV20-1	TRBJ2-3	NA	CSARDLRTIHTDTQYF
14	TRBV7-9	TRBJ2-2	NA	CASNPQGMPGELFF
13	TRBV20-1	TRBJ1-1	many	CSASNGMNTEAFF
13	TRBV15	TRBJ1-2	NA	CATSRGGSYGYTF
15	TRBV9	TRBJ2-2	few	CASSVAYGRVGELFF
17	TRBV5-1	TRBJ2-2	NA	CASSPGQNPVDTGELFF
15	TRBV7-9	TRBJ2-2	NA	CATGRGQENTGELFF
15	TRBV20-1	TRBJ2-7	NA	CSAREAFAGSYEQYF
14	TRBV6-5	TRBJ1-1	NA	CASSYAGTLTEAFF
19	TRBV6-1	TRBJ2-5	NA	CASSSILGASGSGEETQYF
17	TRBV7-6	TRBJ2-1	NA	CASSLVVGSGYQDEQFF
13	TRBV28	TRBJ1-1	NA	CASSDRVRTEAFF
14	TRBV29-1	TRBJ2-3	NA	CSARTAQYTDTQYF
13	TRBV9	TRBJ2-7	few	CASSVTGQGEQYF
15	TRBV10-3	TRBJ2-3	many	CAISPLAGKTDTQYF
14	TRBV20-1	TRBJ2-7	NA	CSARKRFLEYEQYF
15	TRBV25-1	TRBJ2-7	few	CASPPRGTRSYEQYF
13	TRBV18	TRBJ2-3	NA	CASSPTSTYTQYF
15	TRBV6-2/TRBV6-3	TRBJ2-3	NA	CASSYWRWGTDTQYF